This is a list of T cell receptor beta chains from one sample in a study of cytomegalovirus exposure and HLA in healthy donors. Clones were read by immunoSEQ multiplex PCR, and TCRdb kept only the in-frame ones, dropping some. The sample table includes tens of thousands of clones. Material: PBMCs. These receptors came from a male donor in good health and CMV-seronegative. The CDR3 runs from the conserved cysteine through the conserved F or W. D genes are given only for firm matches.

v_call: TRBV30
d_call: NA
j_call: TRBJ1-1
cdr3_nt: TGTGCCTGGAGTGTACGGAGGGCCGGGAACACTGAAGCTTTCTTT
cdr3_aa: CAWSVRRAGNTEAFF

v_call: TRBV5-8
d_call: NA
j_call: TRBJ2-1
cdr3_nt: TGTGCCAGCATTGCTCAGCGGAGCTCCTACAATGAGCAGTTCTTC
cdr3_aa: CASIAQRSSYNEQFF

v_call: TRBV27
d_call: TRBD2
j_call: TRBJ2-7
cdr3_nt: TGTGCCAGCAGGGGGGACCGAGGGACTAGCGGGAGGTACGAGCAGTACTTC
cdr3_aa: CASRGDRGTSGRYEQYF

v_call: TRBV5-1
d_call: TRBD1
j_call: TRBJ1-1
cdr3_nt: TGCGCCAGCAGCTTGAGGCCTGGGACAGAATTTACGAACACTGAAGCTTTCTTT
cdr3_aa: CASSLRPGTEFTNTEAFF

v_call: TRBV19
d_call: NA
j_call: TRBJ1-1
cdr3_nt: TGTGCCAGTAGTATGACTGTACGCACTGAAGCTTTCTTT
cdr3_aa: CASSMTVRTEAFF

v_call: TRBV5-1
d_call: TRBD2
j_call: TRBJ2-1
cdr3_nt: TGCGCCAGCAGCTTGGGAGCGGGAGGGCGCCTAGCCTACAATGAGCAGTTCTTC
cdr3_aa: CASSLGAGGRLAYNEQFF

v_call: TRBV27
d_call: TRBD2
j_call: TRBJ2-1
cdr3_nt: TGTGCCAGACTCGGACTAGCGGGAGTACGCTCCTACAATGAGCAGTTCTTC
cdr3_aa: CARLGLAGVRSYNEQFF

v_call: TRBV30
d_call: NA
j_call: TRBJ2-2
cdr3_nt: TGTGCCTGGAAATCCCACCCGAGCGACACCGGGGAGCTGTTTTTT
cdr3_aa: CAWKSHPSDTGELFF

v_call: TRBV19
d_call: TRBD2
j_call: TRBJ2-1
cdr3_nt: TGTGCCAGTAGTCAAATAGCGGGAGTCTATTCGGGTGAGCAGTTCTTC
cdr3_aa: CASSQIAGVYSGEQFF

v_call: TRBV7-6
d_call: NA
j_call: TRBJ2-7
cdr3_nt: TGTGCCAGCAGCTTAGAGGGCCGCGGGGAGCAGTACTTC
cdr3_aa: CASSLEGRGEQYF

v_call: TRBV19
d_call: TRBD2
j_call: TRBJ2-2
cdr3_nt: TGTGCCAGTAGGGGTTTAGCGGGCGCGAACACCGGGGAGCTGTTTTTT
cdr3_aa: CASRGLAGANTGELFF

v_call: TRBV7-2
d_call: NA
j_call: TRBJ2-2
cdr3_nt: TGTGCCAGCAGCCAGGCGGCAGGGACCGGGGAGCTGTTTTTT
cdr3_aa: CASSQAAGTGELFF

v_call: TRBV5-1
d_call: TRBD2
j_call: TRBJ2-1
cdr3_nt: TGCGCCAGCAGAGTGACTAGCGTAAGTTACAATGAGCAGTTCTTC
cdr3_aa: CASRVTSVSYNEQFF

v_call: TRBV19
d_call: NA
j_call: TRBJ1-2
cdr3_nt: TGTGCCAGTAGTATAGCCCTACAGGAAATCTATGGCTACACCTTC
cdr3_aa: CASSIALQEIYGYTF

v_call: TRBV11-3
d_call: NA
j_call: TRBJ1-1
cdr3_nt: TGTGCCAGCAGCTTACAAGCGAACACTGAAGCTTTCTTT
cdr3_aa: CASSLQANTEAFF

v_call: TRBV6-1
d_call: TRBD1
j_call: TRBJ2-7
cdr3_nt: TGTGCCAGCAGTGCGGGACAGTACAACGAGCAGTACTTC
cdr3_aa: CASSAGQYNEQYF

v_call: TRBV5-4
d_call: NA
j_call: TRBJ2-3
cdr3_nt: TGTGCCAGCAGCACTGGGGGGGGCGCAGATACGCAGTATTTT
cdr3_aa: CASSTGGGADTQYF

v_call: TRBV29-1
d_call: NA
j_call: TRBJ1-1
cdr3_nt: TGCAGCGTTGACGACACTGAAGCTTTCTTT
cdr3_aa: CSVDDTEAFF

v_call: TRBV4-2
d_call: NA
j_call: TRBJ2-1
cdr3_nt: TGTGCCAGCAGCCAAGAATTTGGAGGTAGAAACAATGAGCAGTTCTTC
cdr3_aa: CASSQEFGGRNNEQFF

v_call: TRBV6-7
d_call: NA
j_call: TRBJ2-2
cdr3_nt: TGTGCCAGCAGTTACAAGGGACACCTGAACACCGGGGAGCTGTTTTTT
cdr3_aa: CASSYKGHLNTGELFF

v_call: TRBV18
d_call: TRBD2
j_call: TRBJ2-5
cdr3_nt: TGTGCCAGCTCACCAGGGACTAGCGGGTCCAGGGAGGAGACCCAGTACTTC
cdr3_aa: CASSPGTSGSREETQYF

v_call: TRBV7-9
d_call: NA
j_call: TRBJ1-4
cdr3_nt: TGTGCCAGCAGCTTGTTCAGTGAAAAACTGTTTTTT
cdr3_aa: CASSLFSEKLFF

v_call: TRBV6-5
d_call: NA
j_call: TRBJ1-2
cdr3_nt: TGTGCCAGCAGTTACTCACGGACCGGGGGAGGCTATGGCTACACCTTC
cdr3_aa: CASSYSRTGGGYGYTF

v_call: TRBV9
d_call: NA
j_call: TRBJ2-5
cdr3_nt: TGTGCCAGCAGCGTAGAGGACGGAGGGACCCAGTACTTC
cdr3_aa: CASSVEDGGTQYF

v_call: TRBV4-1
d_call: NA
j_call: TRBJ2-3
cdr3_nt: TGCGCCAGCAGCCTAGCCTTGGATACGCAGTATTTT
cdr3_aa: CASSLALDTQYF

v_call: TRBV18
d_call: NA
j_call: TRBJ2-5
cdr3_nt: TGTGCCAGCTCACCACCGACCGCCTCCAGGGAGACCCAGTACTTC
cdr3_aa: CASSPPTASRETQYF

v_call: TRBV18
d_call: NA
j_call: TRBJ2-5
cdr3_nt: TGTGCCAGCTCACCACCGGAGCCCCAAGAGACCCAGTACTTC
cdr3_aa: CASSPPEPQETQYF

v_call: TRBV30
d_call: NA
j_call: TRBJ1-1
cdr3_nt: TGTGCCTGGACACGCGGGAACACTGAAGCTTTCTTT
cdr3_aa: CAWTRGNTEAFF

v_call: TRBV30
d_call: TRBD1
j_call: TRBJ2-7
cdr3_nt: TGTGCCTGGAGCCACGGCCCGGGACAGGGGGCCAACGAGCAGTACTTC
cdr3_aa: CAWSHGPGQGANEQYF

v_call: TRBV7-6
d_call: NA
j_call: TRBJ2-7
cdr3_nt: TGTGCCAGCAGCTTAGTCTTCCAGGGGTCGTCCTACGAGCAGTACTTC
cdr3_aa: CASSLVFQGSSYEQYF

v_call: TRBV29-1
d_call: NA
j_call: TRBJ1-1
cdr3_nt: TGCAGCGTTGCTTTCGGCGTAACGGGGACTGAAGCTTTCTTT
cdr3_aa: CSVAFGVTGTEAFF

v_call: TRBV5-1
d_call: TRBD1
j_call: TRBJ2-7
cdr3_nt: TGCGCCAGCAGCGGGGGACAGGCTCTCTCCTACGAGCAGTACTTC
cdr3_aa: CASSGGQALSYEQYF

v_call: TRBV28
d_call: NA
j_call: TRBJ1-4
cdr3_nt: TGTGCCAGCAGTTTACGGGGTGCTAATGAAAAACTGTTTTTT
cdr3_aa: CASSLRGANEKLFF

v_call: TRBV6-1
d_call: TRBD1
j_call: TRBJ2-1
cdr3_nt: TGTGCCAGCGGAGGACAGGGGTTTAATGAGCAGTTCTTC
cdr3_aa: CASGGQGFNEQFF

v_call: TRBV4-2
d_call: TRBD2
j_call: TRBJ2-5
cdr3_nt: TGTGCCAGCAGCCAAGGTAGCGGGAGGCAAGAGACCCAGTACTTC
cdr3_aa: CASSQGSGRQETQYF

v_call: TRBV5-1
d_call: NA
j_call: TRBJ2-2
cdr3_nt: TGCGCCAGCAGCTTCGCGGGCGGGAAAACCGGGGAGCTGTTTTTT
cdr3_aa: CASSFAGGKTGELFF

v_call: TRBV4-3
d_call: NA
j_call: TRBJ2-7
cdr3_nt: TGCGCCAGCAGCCAGTGGACAGAATCCTACGAGCAGTACTTC
cdr3_aa: CASSQWTESYEQYF

v_call: TRBV11-2
d_call: TRBD2
j_call: TRBJ2-7
cdr3_nt: TGTGCCAGCAGCTTTAGCCTAGCGGGAACCTCCTACGAGCAGTACTTC
cdr3_aa: CASSFSLAGTSYEQYF

v_call: TRBV14
d_call: NA
j_call: TRBJ1-2
cdr3_nt: TGTGCCAGCAGCCAAATACGGGGGGCGATATATGGCTACACCTTC
cdr3_aa: CASSQIRGAIYGYTF

v_call: TRBV29-1
d_call: TRBD2
j_call: TRBJ2-1
cdr3_nt: TGCAGCGTTGGTGCCGGGACTAGCATCTCTGAGCAGTTCTTC
cdr3_aa: CSVGAGTSISEQFF

v_call: TRBV5-1
d_call: NA
j_call: TRBJ2-6
cdr3_nt: TGCGCCAGCAGCTTGGGCCCGGGATCTGGGGCCAACGTCCTGACTTTC
cdr3_aa: CASSLGPGSGANVLTF

v_call: TRBV4-3
d_call: TRBD2
j_call: TRBJ2-1
cdr3_nt: TGCGCCAGCAGCCAAGATGGGGGAGGGCCTAGCGATGAGCAGTTCTTC
cdr3_aa: CASSQDGGGPSDEQFF

v_call: TRBV19
d_call: NA
j_call: TRBJ1-1
cdr3_nt: TGTGCCAGTAGTATCGCGGGCTCCGGGGGCACTGAAGCTTTCTTT
cdr3_aa: CASSIAGSGGTEAFF

v_call: TRBV7-2
d_call: NA
j_call: TRBJ1-1
cdr3_nt: TGTGCCAGCAGCTTAAGAGGGAACACTGAAGCTTTCTTT
cdr3_aa: CASSLRGNTEAFF